The rows below give T cell receptor beta chains drawn from one sample of a study of T cell repertoires in cytomegalovirus infection. No antigen has been identified for these receptors. TCRdb processed the reads anew with MiXCR; each CDR3 protein has one entry. The table has around 110,000 distinct CDR3 sequences, roughly 9.1% seen once. The sequencing sample was made of PBMCs, sequenced either directly or after in vitro stimulation (not recorded which). Every receptor here comes from a human donor in good health (CMV status not recorded). Some clones in this sample may be carry-over from other donors' samples. CDR3s include the opening cysteine and the closing phenylalanine or tryptophan. The order of the fields is CDR3 protein, CDR3 DNA, D gene, J gene, clone size, V gene. D genes are given only for firm matches. The size entry is marked missing in some rows and otherwise reads once, few, many or a size class.

CASSETRINTEAFF | TGTGCCAGCAGTGAGACCCGGATAAACACTGAAGCTTTCTTT | NA | TRBJ1-1 | many | TRBV28
CSAPRGGTGELFF | TGCAGTGCTCCCAGGGGGGGCACCGGGGAGCTGTTTTTT | NA | TRBJ2-2 | few | TRBV20-1
CRGGGGRTEAFF | TGCAGGGGGGGAGGGGGGAGAACTGAAGCTTTCTTT | NA | TRBJ1-1 | many | TRBV20-1
CAWSVVRTSRGAENTIYF | TGTGCCTGGAGTGTAGTTAGGACTTCCCGAGGAGCGGAAAACACCATATATTTT | NA | TRBJ1-3 | NA | TRBV30
CASSIVTSGKNIQYF | TGTGCCAGTAGTATAGTGACTAGCGGCAAAAACATTCAGTACTTC | TRBD2 | TRBJ2-4 | NA | TRBV19
CASRKYTSGANVLTF | TGTGCCAGCCGTAAATACACCTCTGGGGCCAACGTCCTGACTTTC | NA | TRBJ2-6 | NA | TRBV27
CASTRDPTNEKLFF | TGCGCCAGCACACGAGACCCAACTAATGAAAAACTGTTTTTT | NA | TRBJ1-4 | many | TRBV5-1
CASSRTTGANEKLFF | TGTGCCAGCAGCCGTACGACAGGGGCTAATGAAAAACTGTTTTTT | TRBD1 | TRBJ1-4 | few | TRBV7-9
CASRTDGTVNTEAFF | TGTGCCAGCAGGACCGACGGGACAGTGAACACTGAAGCTTTCTTT | TRBD1 | TRBJ1-1 | few | TRBV6-4
CASSFDAGGSYEQYF | TGTGCCAGCAGCTTTGATGCAGGGGGCTCCTACGAGCAGTACTTC | TRBD1 | TRBJ2-7 | many | TRBV7-2
CASSLFRLAGGPDTGELFF | TGTGCCAGCAGTTTATTCCGACTAGCGGGAGGGCCGGACACCGGGGAGCTGTTTTTT | TRBD2 | TRBJ2-2 | many | TRBV28
CASRNTGTHYEQYF | TGTGCCAGCAGAAATACCGGGACACACTACGAGCAGTACTTC | NA | TRBJ2-7 | many | TRBV7-2
CASSEIDNSEAFF | TGTGCCAGCAGTGAAATTGACAATTCTGAAGCTTTCTTT | NA | TRBJ1-1 | few | TRBV6-1
CATSREQKAGVGLTDTQYF | TGTGCCACCAGCAGAGAGCAAAAAGCGGGAGTCGGACTCACAGATACGCAGTATTTT | TRBD2 | TRBJ2-3 | many | TRBV15
CASSSSGLAGTDIQYF | TGTGCCAGCAGCTCCTCGGGACTAGCGGGCACAGATATTCAGTACTTT | TRBD2 | TRBJ2-4 | NA | TRBV7-6
CASSLGQGLPDTQYF | TGCGCCAGCAGTCTGGGACAGGGCCTCCCAGATACGCAGTATTTT | TRBD1 | TRBJ2-3 | few | TRBV23-1
CASSLGTSGAGEQFF | TGTGCCAGCAGTTTAGGGACTAGCGGGGCGGGTGAGCAGTTCTTC | TRBD2 | TRBJ2-1 | many | TRBV12-3/TRBV12-4
CSARQGNYEQYF | TGCAGTGCTAGACAGGGAAACTACGAGCAGTACTTC | NA | TRBJ2-7 | NA | TRBV20-1
CASSGGGAYNSPLHF | TGTGCCTCCTCTGGGGGAGGGGCGTATAATTCACCCCTCCACTTT | NA | TRBJ1-6 | NA | TRBV11-2